Sequencing of this T cell receptor (beta chain) was carried out in a study of cytomegalovirus exposure and HLA in healthy donors. The study ran its PCR with 60 Vbeta and 13 Jbeta primers. The data were produced by immunoSEQ multiplex PCR, yet TCRdb's version contains in-frame clones alone and is incomplete. Listed are about 33,000 clones; 4.5% to 5% falls within the top ten. Everyone who donated was a healthy bone marrow donor. The germline CDR1 and CDR2 sequences are SGHTA and FQGNSA. Trimming pared 3 bases from V and 4 bases from J, leaving 13 bases between. The CDR3 spans 15 residues. The sequenced sample consisted of PBMCs. The sequence derives from a woman between 40 and 55 years old in good health and CMV-seropositive. The chain uses TRBV7-2 and TRBJ2-1; the D gene is possibly TRBD1 (6 bases). The CDR3 DNA reads as TGTGCCAGCAGCTTGCAGACAGGAAGGTACAATGAGCAGTTCTTC. Amino acid sequence: CASSLQTGRYNEQFF.